These 10 T cell receptor beta chains were all obtained from the same sample, sequenced in a study of technical replicates of blood from a few donors. Sequencing used immunoSEQ multiplex PCR; TCRdb keeps in-frame clones, though not all of them. The sample contains 85,000 to 100,000 clones, just under 95% of which appear only once. The sample was T cells isolated from PBMCs. Receptors were obtained from a human donor in good health.

This clone was recorded once. The chain is built from TRBV7-3 and TRBJ2-3; D might be TRBD2 (7 bases). This CDR3 is built from 15 residues. The germline CDR1 and CDR2 sequences are SGHTA and FQGTGA. The V and J ends lost 5 bases and 5 bases respectively, with 17 bases between them. The CDR3 region is CASSQWGGARDTQYF. DNA of the CDR3: TGTGCCAGCAGCCAATGGGGGGGGGCCAGAGATACGCAGTATTTT. Complete variable domain (other parts from reference TRBV7-3 and TRBJ2-3): GAGVSQTPSNKVTEKGKYVELRCDPISGHTALYWYRQSLGQGPEFLIYFQGTGAADDSGLPNDRFFAVRPEGSVSTLKIQRTERGDSAVYLCASSQWGGARDTQYFGPGTRLTVL.

V gene TRBV27 combines with J gene TRBJ2-2, with 10 bases that match TRBD1. V trimming: 6 bases; J trimming: 1 base; junction bases outside the gene matches: 5. The CDR3 is made up of 16 amino acids. The germline V gene encodes CDR1 MNHEY and CDR2 SMNVEV (reference sequence). CDR3 sequence reads: CASRDRGALNTGELFF. DNA for the CDR3: TGTGCCAGCAGGGACAGGGGGGCGTTGAACACCGGGGAGCTGTTTTTT.

This sequence joins TRBV7-9 and TRBJ1-1, with D uncertain. Germline lookup yields CDR1 SEHNR and CDR2 FQNEAQ (reference sequence). The CDR3 has 18 amino acids. V gave up 3 bases and J gave up 0 bases, with 20 bases separating them. In nucleotides, the CDR3 is TGTGCCAGCAGCTTTCCTCTCCGGGGAGGTCCATTGAACACTGAAGCTTTCTTT. It specifies CASSFPLRGGPLNTEAFF.

This clone was found once. The V gene is TRBV10-3, the J gene TRBJ2-1; weak D call: TRBD2 (6 bases). V lost 4 bases and J 1 base, leaving 17 bases between the germline ends. This CDR3 is built from 17 residues. Germline CDR1 reads ENHRY; CDR2 reads SYGVKD. CDR3 nucleotides: TGTGCCATCAGTGGAGCGGGTACTCGAACGTCCTACAATGAGCAGTTCTTC. Protein product: CAISGAGTRTSYNEQFF.

This clone has a single count. V and J are TRBV28 and TRBJ2-1; 8 bases map to TRBD2. Germline V gene sequence: CDR1 MDHEN, CDR2 SYDVKM. V gave up 3 bases and J gave up 7 bases; unmatched junction bases: 8. The CDR3 loop spans 15 amino acids. The CDR3 nucleotides are TGTGCCAGCAGTTTCGATAGCGGGGTTAGTAATGAGCAGTTCTTC. This gives the protein CASSFDSGVSNEQFF. Supplemented by reference TRBV28 and TRBJ2-1, the full variable domain reads DVKVTQSSRYLVKRTGEKVFLECVQDMDHENMFWYRQDPGLGLRLIYFSYDVKMKEKGDIPEGYSVSREKKERFSLILESASTNQTSMYLCASSFDSGVSNEQFFGPGTRLTVL.

This sequence joins TRBV5-1 and TRBJ1-2; 12 positions match TRBD1. Trimming cost V 0 bases and J 4 bases; bases outside gene matches: 1. In germline, CDR1 is SGHRS, CDR2 YFSETQ. This CDR3 region has 15 residues. The CDR3 DNA sequence: TGCGCCAGCAGCTTGGAGGGACAGGGGGCCTATGGCTACACCTTC. It specifies CASSLEGQGAYGYTF.

This chain joins TRBV7-9 and TRBJ1-4, with a possible D match to TRBD1 (6 bases). The CDR3 length is 14 residues. Trimming took off 4 bases at V and 7 bases at J, with 13 bases between the two ends. Looked up from germline, CDR1 is SEHNR and CDR2 is FQNEAQ (reference sequence). The CDR3 coding sequence is TGTGCCAGCAGCTACCAGATAGGGGGTGAAAAACTGTTTTTT. It yields the protein CASSYQIGGEKLFF.

This clone appeared once. The chain links TRBV9 to TRBJ2-3, with TRBD2 matching 13 bases. The V segment lost 4 bases and the J segment 4 bases; nucleotides outside the gene matches: 12. The CDR3 spans 18 residues. Germline lookup yields CDR1 SGDLS and CDR2 YYNGEE. CDR3 amino acids: CASSPKTSGGQSSDTQYF. In nucleotides, the CDR3 is TGTGCCAGCAGCCCTAAGACTAGCGGGGGGCAGAGCTCAGATACGCAGTATTTT.

The chain uses TRBV2 and TRBJ1-2; TRBD1 might be the D (5 bases). V was trimmed by 3 bases and J by 4 bases, leaving 9 bases between them. CDR1 is SNHLY, CDR2 FYNNEI, per germline. The CDR3 loop spans 13 amino acids. CDR3 sequence (DNA): TGTGCCAGCAGTGACAGGGTCCCCTATGGCTACACCTTC. Amino acid sequence: CASSDRVPYGYTF. Complete variable domain (other parts from reference TRBV2 and TRBJ1-2): EPEVTQTPSHQVTQMGQEVILRCVPISNHLYFYWYRQILGQKVEFLVSFYNNEISEKSEIFDDQFSVERPDGSNFTLKIRSTKLEDSAMYFCASSDRVPYGYTFGSGTRLTVV.

This clone was counted between two and nine times. This chain uses TRBV21-1 with TRBJ2-5; the table's D call of TRBD2 was not tested on the DNA. TRBV21-1 is deemed a pseudogene. The CDR3 totals 16 residues. The CDR3 nucleotides read TGTGCCAGCAGCAAAGCAAGCGGGGGGGAACAAGAGACCCAGTACTTC. Translating it yields CASSKASGGEQETQYF.